The rows below give T cell receptor beta chains drawn from one sample of a study of PD-L1 blockade in urothelial cancer. Sequenced by immunoSEQ multiplex PCR; TCRdb stores in-frame clones only, minus some. The profile shows 35,000 to 45,000 clones, around 84% of them singletons. The specimen was PBMCs, collected around atezolizumab (anti-PD-L1) treatment. Source of these receptors: a man between 70 and 80 years old with urothelial cancer. CDR3s include the opening cysteine and the closing phenylalanine or tryptophan. Each record gives: J gene, V gene, clone size, CDR3 protein. Size is omitted from some rows. Given values are once, few, many or a class for expanded clones.

J gene: TRBJ1-1; V gene: TRBV6-1; clone size: once; CDR3 protein: CASSEGWGLGTEAFF
J gene: TRBJ2-1; V gene: TRBV5-1; clone size: -; CDR3 protein: CASSLEPGLAGYVYNEQFF
J gene: TRBJ1-1; V gene: TRBV19; clone size: -; CDR3 protein: CASSTGGTVGAEAFF
J gene: TRBJ1-4; V gene: TRBV7-8; clone size: -; CDR3 protein: CASSSWTSRDEKLFF
J gene: TRBJ1-3; V gene: TRBV4-1; clone size: -; CDR3 protein: CASRLQGVRDTIYF
J gene: TRBJ2-2; V gene: TRBV11-3; clone size: -; CDR3 protein: CASSLGGGGGGELFF
J gene: TRBJ1-1; V gene: TRBV14; clone size: -; CDR3 protein: CASSQEVYPNTEAFF
J gene: TRBJ1-2; V gene: TRBV30; clone size: -; CDR3 protein: CAWGGGYGYTF
J gene: TRBJ2-6; V gene: TRBV27; clone size: -; CDR3 protein: CASTRSGANVLTF
J gene: TRBJ1-1; V gene: TRBV29-1; clone size: -; CDR3 protein: CSVGTGGTEAFF
J gene: TRBJ2-7; V gene: TRBV19; clone size: -; CDR3 protein: CASSITQEGGEQYF
J gene: TRBJ2-1; V gene: TRBV7-3; clone size: -; CDR3 protein: CASSLTRALYNEQFF
J gene: TRBJ2-7; V gene: TRBV27; clone size: few; CDR3 protein: CASSLKRDRLVYEQYF
J gene: TRBJ2-2; V gene: TRBV14; clone size: -; CDR3 protein: CASSSIVDFTGELFF
J gene: TRBJ2-3; V gene: TRBV2; clone size: -; CDR3 protein: CASSRTSDTQYF
J gene: TRBJ1-3; V gene: TRBV6-1; clone size: -; CDR3 protein: CASSERAIGSGNTIYF
J gene: TRBJ2-7; V gene: TRBV12-5; clone size: -; CDR3 protein: CASGLPRQREGLYEQYF
J gene: TRBJ1-1; V gene: TRBV10-3; clone size: -; CDR3 protein: CAISESVAEAFF
J gene: TRBJ1-2; V gene: TRBV29-1; clone size: -; CDR3 protein: CSVGLGQGYGYTF
J gene: TRBJ2-1; V gene: TRBV19; clone size: -; CDR3 protein: CASSIGRVRGEQFF
J gene: TRBJ1-4; V gene: TRBV18; clone size: -; CDR3 protein: CASSPLPLGTTNEKLFF
J gene: TRBJ2-1; V gene: TRBV19; clone size: -; CDR3 protein: CASSNTFQGNEQFF
J gene: TRBJ2-1; V gene: TRBV30; clone size: -; CDR3 protein: CAWRSGTSGSFGEQFF
J gene: TRBJ2-6; V gene: TRBV27; clone size: -; CDR3 protein: CASSLLGVPGANVLTF
J gene: TRBJ2-5; V gene: TRBV27; clone size: -; CDR3 protein: CASGTSNQETQYF
J gene: TRBJ2-5; V gene: TRBV7-9; clone size: -; CDR3 protein: CASSPGTGAQTQYF
J gene: TRBJ2-5; V gene: TRBV18; clone size: -; CDR3 protein: CASSPPGLAAGETQYF
J gene: TRBJ2-3; V gene: TRBV2; clone size: -; CDR3 protein: CASTGQPNTDTQYF
J gene: TRBJ2-5; V gene: TRBV10-1; clone size: -; CDR3 protein: CATSTSGIETQYF
J gene: TRBJ2-5; V gene: TRBV7-9; clone size: -; CDR3 protein: CASSPAGAVNQETQYF
J gene: TRBJ1-1; V gene: TRBV7-9; clone size: -; CDR3 protein: CASSLYRENTEAFF
J gene: TRBJ2-3; V gene: TRBV5-1; clone size: few; CDR3 protein: CASSQGTGGQDTQYF
J gene: TRBJ1-2; V gene: TRBV19; clone size: -; CDR3 protein: CASSRDMSYGYTF
J gene: TRBJ2-3; V gene: TRBV7-2; clone size: once; CDR3 protein: CASSPNGWASGRDTQYF
J gene: TRBJ2-7; V gene: TRBV5-4; clone size: -; CDR3 protein: CASSLRGANEQYF
J gene: TRBJ1-5; V gene: TRBV6-6; clone size: -; CDR3 protein: CASSYGQGNQPQHF
J gene: TRBJ2-2; V gene: TRBV18; clone size: -; CDR3 protein: CASSPKTADRGNTGELFF
J gene: TRBJ2-2; V gene: TRBV5-1; clone size: -; CDR3 protein: CASSLSPGGPTGELFF
J gene: TRBJ2-7; V gene: TRBV30; clone size: few; CDR3 protein: CAWSPLAGEGEQYF
J gene: TRBJ2-7; V gene: TRBV7-6; clone size: -; CDR3 protein: CASSLLRDSYEQYF
J gene: TRBJ1-2; V gene: TRBV18; clone size: -; CDR3 protein: CASSPLGTANYGYTF
J gene: TRBJ1-2; V gene: TRBV30; clone size: -; CDR3 protein: CAWSVQGAVGYTF
J gene: TRBJ1-5; V gene: TRBV10-2; clone size: -; CDR3 protein: CARLGTVDSNQPQHF
J gene: TRBJ2-7; V gene: TRBV10-3; clone size: -; CDR3 protein: CAISEPGLAENYEQYF
J gene: TRBJ2-7; V gene: TRBV10-2; clone size: -; CDR3 protein: CASRIERASYEQYF
J gene: TRBJ1-2; V gene: TRBV7-9; clone size: -; CDR3 protein: CASSPPSGGYTF